This is a list of T cell receptor beta chains from one sample in a study of shared clonotypes between healthy human individuals. Assay used: immunoSEQ multiplex PCR; TCRdb lists only in-frame clones, some missing. The sample consists of about 2.3 million clones, 80% to 95% of them appearing once. Source material: naive CD4+ T cells from PBMCs. The source of these receptors is a young man in good health. Some clones in this sample may be carry-over from other donors' samples. Each CDR3 is given with its conserved first and last residue. A D gene is named only where the DNA matches it firmly. Clone size appears in some rows only: once, few, many, or a class for an expanded clone.

>TRBV28|-|-|TRBJ1-6
TGTGCCAGCAGTTTGAGGCGTTCACCCCTCCACTTT
CASSLRRSPLHF
>TRBV2|-|-|TRBJ1-4
TGTGCCAGCAGGAGAACCCAAGGACATGAAGAAAAACTGTTTTTT
CASRRTQGHEEKLFF
>TRBV6-5|-|once|TRBJ2-7
TGTGCCAGCAGTTACTCGAGGCAGGCCTACGAGCAGTACTTC
CASSYSRQAYEQYF
>TRBV15|TRBD1|-|TRBJ2-1
TGTGCCACCAGCAGAGGGACAGGGAACTACAATGAGCAGTTCTTC
CATSRGTGNYNEQFF
>TRBV7-2|-|once|TRBJ2-3
TGTGCCAGCAGCCCAACCACAGATACGCAGTATTTT
CASSPTTDTQYF
>TRBV28|-|few|TRBJ1-1
TGTGCCGGCCGGAGGAGCATCAACACTGAAGCTTTCTTT
CAGRRSINTEAFF
>TRBV7-8|-|-|TRBJ2-1
TGTGCCAGCAGCTTATATAGGACGAGGGGGGGAATCAGCTCCTACAATGAGCAGTTCTTC
CASSLYRTRGGISSYNEQFF
>TRBV30|TRBD2|-|TRBJ2-1
TGTGCCTGGAGTGTACTGACTAGCCGAGCGCAGTTCTTC
CAWSVLTSRAQFF
>TRBV6-1|TRBD1|-|TRBJ2-1
TGTGCCAGCAGTGTAATAGGACAGGAAGAGCAGTTCTTC
CASSVIGQEEQFF
>TRBV28|-|-|TRBJ2-1
TGTGCCAGCAGTACGGGGGTCTCCTACAATGAGCAGTTCTTC
CASSTGVSYNEQFF
>TRBV7-2|TRBD2|-|TRBJ2-3
TGTGCCAGCAGCTTAGTGAGTTTAGCGGGAGGTCCAGATACGCAGTATTTT
CASSLVSLAGGPDTQYF
>TRBV2|TRBD2|-|TRBJ2-2
TGTGCCAGCCAGCGGGAGGCGGGCACCGGGGAGCTGTTTTTT
CASQREAGTGELFF
>TRBV28|-|once|TRBJ2-7
TGTGCCAGCAATCGAATACATCCGACTGGCGAGCAGTACTTC
CASNRIHPTGEQYF
>TRBV7-2|-|-|TRBJ1-1
TGTGCCAGCAGCTTAGAGGGACACTGGAACACTGAAGCTTTCTTT
CASSLEGHWNTEAFF
>TRBV11-3|-|-|TRBJ2-7
TGTGCCAGCAGCTCCCGCCAGGCCGAGCAGTACTTC
CASSSRQAEQYF
>TRBV5-1|TRBD2|-|TRBJ2-3
TGCGCCAGCAGCAAAACTAGCGGAGGGGTCACAGATACGCAGTATTTT
CASSKTSGGVTDTQYF
>TRBV6-6|-|-|TRBJ2-7
TGTGCCAGCAGTTACTCGAGACGGTCGAGCTCCTACGAGCAGTACTTC
CASSYSRRSSSYEQYF
>TRBV7-3|TRBD2|-|TRBJ2-5
TGTGCCAGCAGCTTATTGGCGGGAGTAGGTTTCGAGACCCAGTACTTC
CASSLLAGVGFETQYF
>TRBV19|TRBD1|-|TRBJ2-2
TGTGCCAGTAGTTCTCCAGGGGGTACCGGGGAGCTGTTTTTT
CASSSPGGTGELFF
>TRBV6-6|TRBD1|-|TRBJ1-2
TGTGCCAGCAGCAATACAGGGGTGTCTAACTATGGCTACACCTTC
CASSNTGVSNYGYTF
>TRBV13|TRBD2|-|TRBJ2-2
TGTGCCAGCAGCCTCTTTCTAGCGGGAGCTCCCGGGGAGCTGTTTTTT
CASSLFLAGAPGELFF
>TRBV28|-|-|TRBJ2-3
TGTGCCAGCAGCCTACTTTCCACAGATACGCAGTATTTT
CASSLLSTDTQYF
>TRBV2|-|-|TRBJ2-7
TGTGCCAGCAGTATGGTCTACGAGCAGTACTTC
CASSMVYEQYF